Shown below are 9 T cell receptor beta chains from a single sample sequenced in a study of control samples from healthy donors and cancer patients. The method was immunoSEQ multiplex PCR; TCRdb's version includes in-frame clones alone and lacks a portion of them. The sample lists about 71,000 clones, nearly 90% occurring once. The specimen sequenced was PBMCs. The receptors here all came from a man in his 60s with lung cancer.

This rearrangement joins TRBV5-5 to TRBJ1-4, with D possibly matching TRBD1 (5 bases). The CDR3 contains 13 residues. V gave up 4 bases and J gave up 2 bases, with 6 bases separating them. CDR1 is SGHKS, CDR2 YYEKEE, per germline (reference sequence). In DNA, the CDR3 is TGTGCCAGCAGCCCAGGGACTAATGAAAAACTGTTTTTT. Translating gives CASSPGTNEKLFF.

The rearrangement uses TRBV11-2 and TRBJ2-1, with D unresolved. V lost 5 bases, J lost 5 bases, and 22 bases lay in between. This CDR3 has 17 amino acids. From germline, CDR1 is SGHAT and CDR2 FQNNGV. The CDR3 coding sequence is TGTGCCAGCAGCCGAACCCAGGCAGGAGTTTTTAACAATGAGCAGTTCTTC. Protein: CASSRTQAGVFNNEQFF.

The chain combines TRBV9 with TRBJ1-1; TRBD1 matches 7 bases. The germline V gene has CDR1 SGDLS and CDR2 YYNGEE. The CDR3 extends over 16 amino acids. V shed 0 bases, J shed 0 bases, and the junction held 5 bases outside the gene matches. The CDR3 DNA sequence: TGTGCCAGCAGCGTAGAGACAGGGACGTTGAACACTGAAGCTTTCTTT. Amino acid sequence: CASSVETGTLNTEAFF.

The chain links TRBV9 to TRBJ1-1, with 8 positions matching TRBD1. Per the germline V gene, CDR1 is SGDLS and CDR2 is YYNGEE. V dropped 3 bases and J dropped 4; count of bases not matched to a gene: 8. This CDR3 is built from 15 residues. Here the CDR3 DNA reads TGTGCCAGCAGCGGACAGGGGAACAGAGGCACTGAAGCTTTCTTT. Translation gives CASSGQGNRGTEAFF. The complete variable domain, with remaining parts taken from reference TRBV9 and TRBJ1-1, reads DSGVTQTPKHLITATGQRVTLRCSPRSGDLSVYWYQQSLDQGLQFLIQYYNGEERAKGNILERFSAQQFPDLHSELNLSSLELGDSALYFCASSGQGNRGTEAFFGQGTRLTVV.

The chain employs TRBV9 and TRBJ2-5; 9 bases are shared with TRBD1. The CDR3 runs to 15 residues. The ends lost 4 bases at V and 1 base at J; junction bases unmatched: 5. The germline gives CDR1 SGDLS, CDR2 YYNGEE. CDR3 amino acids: CASSPRTGVQETQYF. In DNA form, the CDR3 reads TGTGCCAGCAGCCCGAGGACAGGGGTCCAAGAGACCCAGTACTTC.

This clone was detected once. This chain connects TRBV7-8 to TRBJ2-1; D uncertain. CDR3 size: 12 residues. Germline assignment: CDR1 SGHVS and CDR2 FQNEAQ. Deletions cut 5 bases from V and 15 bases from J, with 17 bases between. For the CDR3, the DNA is TGTGCCAGCAGCCCCCGGACGAGTATTCTGTTCTTC. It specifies CASSPRTSILFF.

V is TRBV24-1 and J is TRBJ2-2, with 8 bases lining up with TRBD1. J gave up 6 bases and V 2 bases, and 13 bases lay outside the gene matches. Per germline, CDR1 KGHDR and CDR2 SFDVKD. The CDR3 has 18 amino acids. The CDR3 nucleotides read TGTGCCACCAGTGATTATGGGGCAGGGGGCATGAGGGCCGGGGAGCTGTTTTTT. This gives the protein CATSDYGAGGMRAGELFF.

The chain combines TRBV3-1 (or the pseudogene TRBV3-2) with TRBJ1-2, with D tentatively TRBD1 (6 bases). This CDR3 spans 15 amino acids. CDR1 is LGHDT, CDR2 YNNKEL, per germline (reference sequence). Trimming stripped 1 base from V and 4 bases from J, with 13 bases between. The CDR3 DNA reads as TGTGCCAGCAGCCAAGCTGGGGGCCGGGTCTATGGCTACACCTTC. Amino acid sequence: CASSQAGGRVYGYTF.

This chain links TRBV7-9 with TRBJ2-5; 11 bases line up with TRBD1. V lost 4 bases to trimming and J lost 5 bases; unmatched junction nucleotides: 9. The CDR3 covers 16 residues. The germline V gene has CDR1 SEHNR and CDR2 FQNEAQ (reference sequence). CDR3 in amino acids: CASSSRRDRGRETQYF. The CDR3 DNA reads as TGTGCCAGCAGCTCTCGCCGGGACAGGGGGAGGGAGACCCAGTACTTC.